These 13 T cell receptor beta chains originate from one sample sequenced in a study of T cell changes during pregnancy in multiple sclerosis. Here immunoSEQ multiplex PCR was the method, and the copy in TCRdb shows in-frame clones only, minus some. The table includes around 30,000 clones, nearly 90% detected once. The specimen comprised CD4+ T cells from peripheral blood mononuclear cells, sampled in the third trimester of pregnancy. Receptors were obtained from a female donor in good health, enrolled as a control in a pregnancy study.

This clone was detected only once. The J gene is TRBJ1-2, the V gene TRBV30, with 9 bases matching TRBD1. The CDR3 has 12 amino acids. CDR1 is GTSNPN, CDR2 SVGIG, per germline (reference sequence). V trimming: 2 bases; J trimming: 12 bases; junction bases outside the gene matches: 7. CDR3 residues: CAWSSGQGYDTF. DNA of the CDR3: TGTGCCTGGAGTTCGGGACAGGGTTACGACACCTTC.

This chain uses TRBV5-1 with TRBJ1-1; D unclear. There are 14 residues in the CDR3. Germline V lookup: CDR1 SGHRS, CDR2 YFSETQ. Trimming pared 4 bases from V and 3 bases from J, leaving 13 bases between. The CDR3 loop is CASSRRGEDTEAFF. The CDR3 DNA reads TGCGCCAGCAGCCGCCGCGGGGAGGACACTGAAGCTTTCTTT.

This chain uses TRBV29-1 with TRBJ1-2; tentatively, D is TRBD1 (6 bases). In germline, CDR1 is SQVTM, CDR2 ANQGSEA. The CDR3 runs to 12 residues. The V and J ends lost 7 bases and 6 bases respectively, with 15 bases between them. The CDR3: CSAPTGPDGYTF. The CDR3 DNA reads TGCAGCGCCCCGACAGGTCCTGATGGCTACACCTTC.

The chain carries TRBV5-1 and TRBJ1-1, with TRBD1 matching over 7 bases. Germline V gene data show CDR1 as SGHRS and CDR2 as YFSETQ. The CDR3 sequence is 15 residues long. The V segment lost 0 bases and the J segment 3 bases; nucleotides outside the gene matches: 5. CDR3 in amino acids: CASSLVQGTYTEAFF. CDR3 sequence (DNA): TGCGCCAGCAGCTTGGTACAGGGGACCTACACTGAAGCTTTCTTT.

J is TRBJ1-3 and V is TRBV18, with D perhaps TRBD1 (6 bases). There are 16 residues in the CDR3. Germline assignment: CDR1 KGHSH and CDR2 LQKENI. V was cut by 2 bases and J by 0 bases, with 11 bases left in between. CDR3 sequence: CASSPMRQDSGNTIYF. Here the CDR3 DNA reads TGTGCCAGCTCACCAATGCGACAGGACTCTGGAAACACCATATATTTT.

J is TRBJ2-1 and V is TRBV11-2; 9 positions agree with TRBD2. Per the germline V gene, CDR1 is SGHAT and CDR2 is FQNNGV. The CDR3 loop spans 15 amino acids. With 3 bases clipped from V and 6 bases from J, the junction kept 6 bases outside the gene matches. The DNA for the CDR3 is TGTGCCAGCAGCTTTGGGCTAGCGGGATCCAATGAGCAGTTCTTC. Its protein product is CASSFGLAGSNEQFF.

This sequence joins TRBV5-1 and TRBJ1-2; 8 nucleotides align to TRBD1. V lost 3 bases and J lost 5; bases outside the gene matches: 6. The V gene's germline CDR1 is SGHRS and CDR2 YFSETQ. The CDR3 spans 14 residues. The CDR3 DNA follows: TGCGCCAGCAGCTCCCTACAGGGGGAATATGGCTACACCTTC. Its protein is CASSSLQGEYGYTF.

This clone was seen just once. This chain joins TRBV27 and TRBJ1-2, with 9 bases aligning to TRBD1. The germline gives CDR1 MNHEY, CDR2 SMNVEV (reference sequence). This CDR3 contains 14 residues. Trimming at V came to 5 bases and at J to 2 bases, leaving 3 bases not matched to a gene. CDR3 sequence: CASSPGTGNYGYTF. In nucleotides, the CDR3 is TGTGCCAGCAGTCCAGGGACAGGGAACTATGGCTACACCTTC.

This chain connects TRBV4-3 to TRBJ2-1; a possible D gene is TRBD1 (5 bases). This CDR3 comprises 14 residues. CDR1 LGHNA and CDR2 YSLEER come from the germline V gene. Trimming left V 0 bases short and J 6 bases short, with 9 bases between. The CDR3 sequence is CASSQDAQGNEQFF. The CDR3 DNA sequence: TGCGCCAGCAGCCAAGATGCCCAGGGCAATGAGCAGTTCTTC.

For the CDR3, the DNA is TGCGCCAGCAGCCGGCTTGGGCTTGACGCGAATGAGCAGTTCTTC. Its protein product is CASSRLGLDANEQFF. The rearrangement uses TRBV4-3 and TRBJ2-1, with D unclear. This CDR3 spans 15 amino acids. V was pared by 4 bases and J by 7 bases, with 17 bases between. Looked up from germline, CDR1 is LGHNA and CDR2 is YSLEER.

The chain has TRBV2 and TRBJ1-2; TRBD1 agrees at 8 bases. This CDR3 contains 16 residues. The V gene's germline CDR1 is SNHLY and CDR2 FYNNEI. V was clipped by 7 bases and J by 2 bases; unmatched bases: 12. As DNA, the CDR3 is TGTGCCAGCACTAAGACTCGACAGGGGCGGAACTATGGCTACACCTTC. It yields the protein CASTKTRQGRNYGYTF.

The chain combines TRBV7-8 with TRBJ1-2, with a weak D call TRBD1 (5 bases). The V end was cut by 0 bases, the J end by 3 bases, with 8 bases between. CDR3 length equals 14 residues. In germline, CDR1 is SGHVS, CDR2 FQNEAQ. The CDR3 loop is CASSLAGGDYGYTF. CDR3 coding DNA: TGTGCCAGCAGCTTAGCGGGGGGGGACTATGGCTACACCTTC.

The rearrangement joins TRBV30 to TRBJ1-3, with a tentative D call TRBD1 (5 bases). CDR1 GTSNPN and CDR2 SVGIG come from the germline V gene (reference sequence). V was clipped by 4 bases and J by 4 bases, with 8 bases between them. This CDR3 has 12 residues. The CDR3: CAWTRVGNTIYF. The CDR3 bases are TGTGCCTGGACCAGGGTGGGAAACACCATATATTTT.